Listed here are 28 T cell receptor beta chains from one sample, sequenced in a study of blood T cell repertoires in COVID-19. Method: immunoSEQ multiplex PCR; TCRdb's copy keeps in-frame clones and lacks some. The data contain over 200,000 clones, about 90% of them singletons. Material for sequencing was peripheral blood. These receptors were taken from a woman aged 55-69 years with acute or convalescent COVID-19.

The DNA for the CDR3 is TGTGCCAGCATAGGACAGGGAGGGTACGAGCAGTACTTC. Its protein is CASIGQGGYEQYF. The chain has TRBV6-6 and TRBJ2-7; perhaps TRBD1 as D (8 bases). The CDR3 consists of 13 residues. Germline V gives CDR1 MNHNY, CDR2 SVGAGI (reference sequence). Trimming pared 7 bases from V and 4 bases from J, leaving 14 bases between.

This chain links TRBV13 with TRBJ2-7; D is possibly TRBD2 (6 bases). CDR1 is PRHDT, CDR2 FYEKMQ, per germline (reference sequence). This CDR3 region has 13 residues. Trimming removed 6 bases at V and 6 bases at J, with 15 bases between. The CDR3 here is CASRSRGSGEQYF. The DNA for the CDR3 is TGTGCCAGCAGATCTAGGGGTAGCGGCGAGCAGTACTTC.

The J gene is TRBJ1-3, the V gene TRBV6-5; 8 nucleotides align to TRBD1. Per germline, CDR1 MNHEY and CDR2 SVGAGI. Trimming took 2 bases from V and 4 from J; bases not matched to a gene: 7. The length of the CDR3 is 16 residues. Here the CDR3 reads CASSYPTGAGGNTIYF. CDR3 nucleotide sequence: TGTGCCAGCAGTTACCCGACAGGGGCCGGGGGAAACACCATATATTTT.

The genes are TRBV11-2 and TRBJ1-4; 8 bases agree with TRBD1. Germline V gene sequence: CDR1 SGHAT, CDR2 FQNNGV. V lost 4 bases and J lost 7; bases outside the gene matches: 8. CDR3 length: 15 residues. The CDR3 region has the DNA TGTGCCAGCAGCTCCTGGACAGGGTTTGGTGAAAAACTGTTTTTT. The encoded protein is CASSSWTGFGEKLFF. The whole variable domain, filled in from reference TRBV11-2 and TRBJ1-4, reads EAGVAQSPRYKIIEKRQSVAFWCNPISGHATLYWYQQILGQGPKLLIQFQNNGVVDDSQLPKDRFSAERLKGVDSTLKIQPAKLEDSAVYLCASSSWTGFGEKLFFGSGTQLSVL.

The V call is TRBV18, the J call TRBJ1-4, with 8 positions matching TRBD1. The CDR3 has 15 amino acids. V lost 2 bases and J lost 7; bases outside the gene matches: 6. CDR1 and CDR2 from the germline V gene are KGHSH and LQKENI. The CDR3: CASSPGQGRGEKLFF. In nucleotides, the CDR3 is TGTGCCAGCTCACCAGGACAGGGACGAGGTGAAAAACTGTTTTTT.

The chain uses TRBV6-1 and TRBJ1-6, with 7 nucleotides matching TRBD1. The CDR3 runs to 14 residues. Losses at the gene ends were 3 bases for V and 6 bases for J; bases not matched to a gene: 2. In germline, CDR1 is MNHNS, CDR2 SASEGT. CDR3 sequence reads: CASSDRGSNSPLHF. CDR3 in DNA: TGTGCCAGCAGTGACAGGGGGTCTAATTCACCCCTCCACTTT.

J is TRBJ1-1 and V is TRBV27; TRBD1 matches at 9 bases. Germline CDR1 reads MNHEY; CDR2 reads SMNVEV (reference sequence). This CDR3 spans 15 amino acids. V gave up 5 bases and J gave up 1 base; unmatched junction bases: 5. Here the CDR3 reads CASSGPGQGNTEAFF. In nucleotides, the CDR3 is TGTGCCAGCAGTGGCCCGGGACAGGGGAACACTGAAGCTTTCTTT.

The chain carries TRBV19 and TRBJ1-6, with 7 bases lining up with TRBD1. This CDR3 contains 14 residues. Germline V gives CDR1 LNHDA, CDR2 SQIVND (reference sequence). With V trimmed by 6 bases and J by 10 bases, 9 bases remained unmatched. Here the CDR3 reads CASRGRDSGSPLHF. The DNA of the CDR3 is TGTGCCAGTAGGGGTCGGGACAGCGGATCACCCCTCCACTTT.

This rearrangement joins TRBV24-1 to TRBJ1-2; TRBD1 agrees at 7 bases. Losses at the gene ends were 3 bases for V and 7 bases for J; bases not matched to a gene: 7. The germline V gene has CDR1 KGHDR and CDR2 SFDVKD. This CDR3 contains 14 residues. The DNA of the CDR3 is TGTGCCACCAGTGATGAGGGGGCCTGGCGTGGCTACACCTTC. Translation: CATSDEGAWRGYTF.

The chain couples TRBV7-2 to TRBJ2-5; D is possibly TRBD1 (5 bases). Trimming stripped 1 base from V and 1 base from J, with 16 bases between. The CDR3 has 17 residues. Germline loops: CDR1 SGHTA, CDR2 FQGNSA. The CDR3 nucleotides read TGTGCCAGCAGCTTAGTTCGTGGCAGGGCAGGCCAAGAGACCCAGTACTTC. It encodes CASSLVRGRAGQETQYF.

The chain is built from TRBV9 and TRBJ1-3; D call uncertain. CDR1 SGDLS and CDR2 YYNGEE come from the germline V gene. Trimming cost V 4 bases and J 0 bases, with 11 bases left between them. CDR3 size: 15 residues. The CDR3 region has the DNA TGTGCCAGCAGCCCCGAGGGTAGCTCTGGAAACACCATATATTTT. It yields the protein CASSPEGSSGNTIYF.

The CDR3 DNA follows: TGTGCCACCCAACCCGGGGTCGCTGGAAACACCATATATTTT. It yields the protein CATQPGVAGNTIYF. The chain employs TRBV19 and TRBJ1-3; no clear D. The CDR3 consists of 14 residues. The germline V gene has CDR1 LNHDA and CDR2 SQIVND (reference sequence). Trimming pared 10 bases from V and 2 bases from J, leaving 15 bases between.

This chain uses TRBV2 with TRBJ1-4, with D perhaps matching TRBD1 (6 bases). The CDR3 runs 13 residues. Germline V gene lookup returns CDR1 SNHLY and CDR2 FYNNEI. The V end was cut by 6 bases, the J end by 6 bases, with 11 bases between. CDR3 protein: CASRGQGHEKLFF. As DNA, the CDR3 is TGTGCCAGCAGAGGGCAGGGGCATGAAAAACTGTTTTTT.

This clone appeared a few times. The gene calls are TRBV20-1 and TRBJ2-7, with 8 nucleotides matching TRBD2. CDR3 length equals 13 residues. Germline V gives CDR1 DFQATT, CDR2 SNEGSKA (reference sequence). Germline trimming cut 3 bases from V and 4 bases from J; bases unmatched to any gene: 5. The CDR3 protein is CSASIASGYEQYF. Here the CDR3 DNA reads TGCAGTGCTAGTATCGCTAGCGGGTACGAGCAGTACTTC.

This chain links TRBV30 with TRBJ1-3, with D possibly TRBD1 on 6 matching bases. V dropped 7 bases and J dropped 6 bases, with 22 bases sitting between them. The CDR3 consists of 15 residues. The germline V gene encodes CDR1 GTSNPN and CDR2 SVGIG (reference sequence). CDR3 nucleotides: TGTGCCTACGGTGTGGGGACACTGGTTGAAAACACCATATATTTT. Its translation: CAYGVGTLVENTIYF.

This clone turned up a few times. The chain carries TRBV30 and TRBJ1-2; D is ambiguous. Trimming removed 4 bases at V and 4 bases at J, with 16 bases between. This CDR3 contains 14 residues. CDR1 GTSNPN and CDR2 SVGIG come from the germline V gene (reference sequence). The CDR3 loop reads CAWKLSGGGYGYTF. CDR3 sequence (DNA): TGTGCCTGGAAACTAAGTGGTGGAGGCTATGGCTACACCTTC.

V usage is TRBV28 and J usage is TRBJ1-2, with unresolved D. The CDR3 loop spans 14 amino acids. Trimming removed 1 base at V and 4 bases at J, with 10 bases between. Germline CDR1 MDHEN, CDR2 SYDVKM. CDR3: CASSLSEIPYGYTF. The CDR3 DNA follows: TGTGCCAGCAGTTTATCAGAAATACCCTATGGCTACACCTTC.

This rearrangement joins TRBV5-1 to TRBJ2-5; a possible D gene is TRBD1 (5 bases). CDR3 length equals 16 residues. Trimming pared 0 bases from V and 1 base from J, leaving 13 bases between. From germline, CDR1 is SGHRS and CDR2 YFSETQ. The CDR3 region is CASSLADGAPQETQYF. The CDR3 bases are TGCGCCAGCAGCTTGGCCGATGGGGCACCCCAAGAGACCCAGTACTTC.

The chain is built from TRBV2 and TRBJ2-2; 9 nucleotides agree with TRBD1. The germline gives CDR1 SNHLY, CDR2 FYNNEI. V lost 2 bases to trimming and J lost 0 bases; unmatched junction nucleotides: 4. The length of the CDR3 is 17 residues. The CDR3 nucleotides read TGTGCCAGCAGTGAAAGGTGGGACAGGGCGAACACCGGGGAGCTGTTTTTT. Translating it yields CASSERWDRANTGELFF.

The chain joins TRBV11-2 to TRBJ2-7, with D perhaps matching TRBD1 (5 bases). This CDR3 contains 12 residues. V lost 1 base, J lost 5 bases, and 6 bases lay in between. Germline V gives CDR1 SGHAT, CDR2 FQNNGV. Written as DNA, the CDR3 is TGTGCCAGCAGCTTAGTCAGGGACGAGCAGTACTTC. This sequence encodes CASSLVRDEQYF.

This clone was detected only once. This chain uses TRBV2 with TRBJ1-5; tentative D call: TRBD1 (5 bases). The CDR3 covers 12 residues. The V end lost 8 bases, the J end lost 7 bases, and 12 bases lay between the germline ends. The germline V gene has CDR1 SNHLY and CDR2 FYNNEI. The CDR3 DNA is TGTGCCAGCCTGGGGGAGGCCCAGCCCCAGCATTTT. This encodes CASLGEAQPQHF. The full variable domain, its missing parts supplied by reference TRBV2 and TRBJ1-5, is EPEVTQTPSHQVTQMGQEVILRCVPISNHLYFYWYRQILGQKVEFLVSFYNNEISEKSEIFDDQFSVERPDGSNFTLKIRSTKLEDSAMYFCASLGEAQPQHFGDGTRLSIL.

This chain links TRBV9 with TRBJ2-2; 7 bases map to TRBD2. V was pared by 2 bases and J by 2 bases, with 3 bases of the junction left unmatched. The CDR3 is made up of 15 amino acids. The V gene's germline CDR1 is SGDLS and CDR2 YYNGEE. This CDR3 reads CASSVGGSNTGELFF. CDR3 bases: TGTGCCAGCAGCGTCGGCGGGAGCAACACCGGGGAGCTGTTTTTT.

The chain carries TRBV15 and TRBJ2-1, with TRBD1 as a possible D gene (6 bases). The CDR3 has 18 residues. Germline assignment: CDR1 LNHNV and CDR2 YYDKDF (reference sequence). V gave up 0 bases and J gave up 5 bases, with 20 bases separating them. CDR3: CATSRDFHTGLVHNEQFF. The CDR3 DNA sequence: TGTGCCACCAGCAGAGATTTTCATACAGGGCTTGTCCACAATGAGCAGTTCTTC. The full variable domain, rest sourced from reference TRBV15 and TRBJ2-1, is DAMVIQNPRYQVTQFGKPVTLSCSQTLNHNVMYWYQQKSSQAPKLLFHYYDKDFNNEADTPDNFQSRRPNTSFCFLDIRSPGLGDTAMYLCATSRDFHTGLVHNEQFFGPGTRLTVL.

This clone has only one observation. CDR3 DNA sequence: TGTGCCAGCAGCCTGGCGGGGGGGGCGCGGGTAAGGGCGGCCAAAAACATTCAGTACTTC. Translating it yields CASSLAGGARVRAAKNIQYF. V is TRBV3-1 (or the pseudogene TRBV3-2) and J is TRBJ2-4; TRBD2 matches at 9 bases. After removal of 4 bases from V and 1 base from J, the junction contained 17 bases not matched to a gene. The V gene's germline CDR1 is LGHDT and CDR2 YNNKEL (reference sequence). This CDR3 is built from 20 residues.

The CDR3 nucleotides are TGTGCCAGCAGTTTACCCAAAGCCACACAGTCCTATGGCTACACCTTC. Translation: CASSLPKATQSYGYTF. V is TRBV28 and J is TRBJ1-2; no clear D. V was pared by 2 bases and J by 4 bases, with 17 bases between. Per germline, CDR1 MDHEN and CDR2 SYDVKM. This CDR3 is 16 amino acids long.

The chain carries TRBV2 and TRBJ1-1, with 8 bases that match TRBD1. Germline trimming cut 6 bases from V and 8 bases from J; bases unmatched to any gene: 5. This CDR3 is built from 12 residues. CDR1 and CDR2 (germline): SNHLY, FYNNEI. This CDR3 reads CASRVGQGEAFF. The CDR3 DNA reads TGTGCCAGCAGAGTAGGACAGGGAGAAGCTTTCTTT.

Of note for this clone: The junction does not match germline at one end; this may be a read error. The V call is TRBV19, the J call TRBJ2-7; 7 bases agree with TRBD1. Germline V gives CDR1 LNHDA, CDR2 SQIVND (reference sequence). This CDR3 spans 11 amino acids. CDR3 DNA: TGCGCCTCGGGACAGTCCTACGAGCAGTACTTC. Protein sequence: CASGQSYEQYF.

This clone has more than one count but fewer than ten. This rearrangement joins TRBV9 to TRBJ2-2; 8 bases fit TRBD1. Trimming at V came to 4 bases and at J to 6 bases, leaving 11 bases not matched to a gene. The CDR3 has 16 amino acids. Germline V CDR1 and CDR2: SGDLS, YYNGEE. CDR3 amino acids: CASSLPSGGSPGELFF. Here the CDR3 DNA reads TGTGCCAGCAGCCTACCCTCAGGGGGCTCACCCGGGGAGCTGTTTTTT.